This paragraph reports one T cell receptor beta chain. This entry belongs to a study of blood T cell repertoires in COVID-19. Study context: From the United States, Italy and Spain came samples of acute and convalescent COVID-19. Sources were T cells, B-cell-depleted T cells, or PBMCs; the material itself was cDNA or gDNA.

Study processing details: It was from reference gene primer amplification that nucleated cell counts were estimated. Produced via immunoSEQ multiplex PCR; TCRdb's table is partial and in-frame only. V, J and clone size derive from that table, while D and trimming were established from the DNA sequence. Altogether about 200,000 clones are present, about nine tenths being singletons, with the ten largest covering 6.5% to 8.5%. The sample was peripheral blood. The sequence came from a man aged 40-49 years with acute or convalescent COVID-19.

The CDR3 sequence: CASSLALSGANVLTF. DNA for the CDR3: TGCGCCAGCAGCTTGGCCCTGTCCGGGGCCAACGTCCTGACTTTC. The rearrangement joins TRBV5-1 to TRBJ2-6; no clear D. CDR1 SGHRS and CDR2 YFSETQ come from the germline V gene. This CDR3 is 15 amino acids long. Trimming removed 0 bases at V and 4 bases at J, with 8 bases between.